Included here is one T cell receptor (beta chain) sequence, with context. Its antigen is as yet unknown. Germline CDR1 is SGHNT and CDR2 is YYREEE (reference sequence). The ends were cut back, 4 bases at V and 9 bases at J, with 12 bases in the middle. This CDR3 contains 12 residues. Clones were sequenced by immunoSEQ multiplex PCR, and TCRdb holds only the in-frame ones, with some missing. The sample contains approximately 140,000 clones, roughly 91% of which appear only once. The sample belongs to a study of T cell responses to AZD1222 COVID-19 vaccine. Findings and caveats of the study: AZD1222 recipients seropositive at baseline numbered only six or seven. Across spike, vaccine-associated CD4 TCRs were found, dominant at 160-218 and 743-854.

The origin of this receptor is an adult in good health. This chain connects TRBV5-4 to TRBJ2-3; D unclear. The sample consisted of peripheral blood, taken on day 0 of AZD1222 vaccination. CDR3 in amino acids: CASSGPLGTQYF. The CDR3 nucleotides are TGTGCCAGCAGCGGACCGCTAGGGACGCAGTATTTT. The full variable domain, completed using reference TRBV5-4 and TRBJ2-3, is ETGVTQSPTHLIKTRGQQVTLRCSSQSGHNTVSWYQQALGQGPQFIFQYYREEENGRGNFPPRFSGLQFPNYSSELNVNALELDDSALYLCASSGPLGTQYFGPGTRLTVL.